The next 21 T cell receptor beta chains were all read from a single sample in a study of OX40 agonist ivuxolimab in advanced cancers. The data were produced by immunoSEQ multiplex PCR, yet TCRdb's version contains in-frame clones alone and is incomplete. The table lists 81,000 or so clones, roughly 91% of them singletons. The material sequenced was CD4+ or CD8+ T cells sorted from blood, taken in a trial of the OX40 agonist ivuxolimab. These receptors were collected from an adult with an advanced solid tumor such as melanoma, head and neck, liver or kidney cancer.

The CDR3: CASSQLQGAGNTIYF. DNA for the CDR3: TGCGCCAGCAGCCAACTACAGGGGGCTGGAAACACCATATATTTT. The chain joins TRBV4-3 to TRBJ1-3; 8 positions agree with TRBD1. Germline CDR1 reads LGHNA; CDR2 reads YSLEER. This CDR3 contains 15 residues. Unmatched junction bases numbered 2, after V lost 2 bases and J lost 2 bases.

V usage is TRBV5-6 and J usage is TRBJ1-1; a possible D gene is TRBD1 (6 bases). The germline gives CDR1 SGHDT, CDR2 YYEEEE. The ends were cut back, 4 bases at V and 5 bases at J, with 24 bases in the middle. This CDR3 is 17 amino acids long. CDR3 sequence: CASSGDNHGQILTEAFF. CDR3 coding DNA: TGTGCCAGCAGCGGGGACAACCACGGACAGATCCTGACTGAAGCTTTCTTT. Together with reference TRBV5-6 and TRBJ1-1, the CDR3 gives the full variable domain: DAGVTQSPTHLIKTRGQQVTLRCSPKSGHDTVSWYQQALGQGPQFIFQYYEEEERQRGNFPDRFSGHQFPNYSSELNVNALLLGDSALYLCASSGDNHGQILTEAFFGQGTRLTVV.

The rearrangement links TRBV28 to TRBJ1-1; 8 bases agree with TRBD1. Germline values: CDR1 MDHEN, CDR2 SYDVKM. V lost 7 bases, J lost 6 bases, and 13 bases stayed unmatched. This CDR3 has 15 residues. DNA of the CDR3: TGTGCCAGCACTCCGGGACAGGCCCCCGGGCCTGAAGCTTTCTTT. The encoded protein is CASTPGQAPGPEAFF.

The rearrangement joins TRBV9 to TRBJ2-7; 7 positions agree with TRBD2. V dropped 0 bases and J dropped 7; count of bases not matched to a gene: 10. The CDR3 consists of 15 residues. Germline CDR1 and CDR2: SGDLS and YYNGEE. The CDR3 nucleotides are TGTGCCAGCAGCGTAGAGTGTTGCGGGGGTCGGGAGCAGTACTTC. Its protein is CASSVECCGGREQYF.

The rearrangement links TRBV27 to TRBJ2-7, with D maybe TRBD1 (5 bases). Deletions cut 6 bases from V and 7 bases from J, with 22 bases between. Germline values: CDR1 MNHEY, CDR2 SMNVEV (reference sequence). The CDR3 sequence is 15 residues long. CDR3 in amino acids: CASSYSKGATGEQYF. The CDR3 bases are TGTGCCAGCAGCTATTCTAAAGGGGCCACGGGTGAGCAGTACTTC.

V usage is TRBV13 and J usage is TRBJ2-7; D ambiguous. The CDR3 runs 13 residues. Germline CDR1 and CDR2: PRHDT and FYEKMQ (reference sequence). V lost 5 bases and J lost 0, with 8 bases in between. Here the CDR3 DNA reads TGTGCCAGCAGCCCGAGCGCCTCCTACGAGCAGTACTTC. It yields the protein CASSPSASYEQYF.

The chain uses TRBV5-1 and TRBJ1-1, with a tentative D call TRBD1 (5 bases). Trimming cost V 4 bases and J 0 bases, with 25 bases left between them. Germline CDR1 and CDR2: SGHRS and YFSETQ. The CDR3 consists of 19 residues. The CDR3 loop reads CASSPKRGSGWVLNTEAFF. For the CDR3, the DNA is TGCGCCAGCAGCCCGAAACGGGGGTCGGGTTGGGTCTTGAACACTGAAGCTTTCTTT.

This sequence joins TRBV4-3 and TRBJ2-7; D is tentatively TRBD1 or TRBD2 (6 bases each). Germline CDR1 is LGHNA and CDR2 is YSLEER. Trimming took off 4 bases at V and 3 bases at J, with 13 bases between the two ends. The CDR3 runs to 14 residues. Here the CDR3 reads CASSRGTPVYEQYF. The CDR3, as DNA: TGCGCCAGCAGCCGCGGGACACCGGTCTACGAGCAGTACTTC.

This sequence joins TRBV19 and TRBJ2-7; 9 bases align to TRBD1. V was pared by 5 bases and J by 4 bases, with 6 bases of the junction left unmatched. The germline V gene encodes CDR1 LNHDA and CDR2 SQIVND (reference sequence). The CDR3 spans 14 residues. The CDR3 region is CASSHRGQGYEQYF. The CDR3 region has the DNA TGTGCCAGTAGTCACAGGGGGCAGGGATACGAGCAGTACTTC.

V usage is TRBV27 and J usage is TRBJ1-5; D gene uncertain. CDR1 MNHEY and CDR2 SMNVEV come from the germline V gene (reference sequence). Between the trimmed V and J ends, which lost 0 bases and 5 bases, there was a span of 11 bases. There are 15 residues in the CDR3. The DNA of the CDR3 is TGTGCCAGCAGTTTATCCGTCGGTGGGCATCAGCCCCAGCATTTT. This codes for CASSLSVGGHQPQHF.

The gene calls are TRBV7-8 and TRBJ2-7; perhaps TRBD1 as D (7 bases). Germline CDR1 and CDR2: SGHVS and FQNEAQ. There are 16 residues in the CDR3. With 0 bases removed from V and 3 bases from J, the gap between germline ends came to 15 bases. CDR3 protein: CASSLAAGQGDYEQYF. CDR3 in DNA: TGTGCCAGCAGCTTAGCGGCGGGGCAGGGGGACTACGAGCAGTACTTC.

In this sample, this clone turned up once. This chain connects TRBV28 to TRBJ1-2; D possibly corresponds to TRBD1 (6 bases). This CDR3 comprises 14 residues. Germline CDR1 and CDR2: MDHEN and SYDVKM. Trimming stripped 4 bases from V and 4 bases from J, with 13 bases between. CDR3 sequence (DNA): TGTGCCAGCAGTTCTCAGACAGGCCGCTATGGCTACACCTTC. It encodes CASSSQTGRYGYTF.

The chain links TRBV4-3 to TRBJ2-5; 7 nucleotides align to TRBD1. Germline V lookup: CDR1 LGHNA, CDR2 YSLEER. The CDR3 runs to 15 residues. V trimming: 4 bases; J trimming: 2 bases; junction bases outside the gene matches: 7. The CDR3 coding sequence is TGCGCCAGCAGCCCAGGGGACAGAGTACAAGAGACCCAGTACTTC. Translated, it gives CASSPGDRVQETQYF.

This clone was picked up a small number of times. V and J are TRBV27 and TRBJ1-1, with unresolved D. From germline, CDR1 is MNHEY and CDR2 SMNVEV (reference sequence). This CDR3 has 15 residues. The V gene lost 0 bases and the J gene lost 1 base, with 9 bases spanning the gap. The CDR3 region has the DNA TGTGCCAGCAGTTTATCGCTGGACGGGAACACTGAAGCTTTCTTT. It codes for CASSLSLDGNTEAFF.

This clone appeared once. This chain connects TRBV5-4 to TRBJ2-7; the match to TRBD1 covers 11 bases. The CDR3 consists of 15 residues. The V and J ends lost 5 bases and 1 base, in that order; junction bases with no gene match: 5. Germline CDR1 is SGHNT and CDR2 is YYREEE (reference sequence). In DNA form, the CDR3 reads TGTGCCAGCAGTGACCGGGACAGGGGGTCCTACGAGCAGTACTTC. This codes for CASSDRDRGSYEQYF.

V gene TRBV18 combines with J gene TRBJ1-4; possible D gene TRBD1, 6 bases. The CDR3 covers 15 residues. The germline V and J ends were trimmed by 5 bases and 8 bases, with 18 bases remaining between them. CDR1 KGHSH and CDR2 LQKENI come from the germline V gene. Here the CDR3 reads CASSALWGASEKLFF. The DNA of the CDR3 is TGTGCCAGCTCAGCTCTGTGGGGGGCTAGCGAAAAACTGTTTTTT.

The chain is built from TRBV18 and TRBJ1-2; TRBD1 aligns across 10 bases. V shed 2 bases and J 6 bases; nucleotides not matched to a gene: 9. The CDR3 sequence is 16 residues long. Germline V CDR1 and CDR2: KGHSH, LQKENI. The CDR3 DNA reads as TGTGCCAGCTCACCAATGGACAGGGGGAAGGATCATGGCTACACCTTC. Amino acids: CASSPMDRGKDHGYTF.

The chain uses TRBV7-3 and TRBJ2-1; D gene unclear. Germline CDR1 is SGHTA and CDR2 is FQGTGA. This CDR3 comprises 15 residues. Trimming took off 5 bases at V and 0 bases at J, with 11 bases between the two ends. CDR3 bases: TGTGCCAGCAGCGAAGAGGTGAGCTCCTACAATGAGCAGTTCTTC. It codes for CASSEEVSSYNEQFF.

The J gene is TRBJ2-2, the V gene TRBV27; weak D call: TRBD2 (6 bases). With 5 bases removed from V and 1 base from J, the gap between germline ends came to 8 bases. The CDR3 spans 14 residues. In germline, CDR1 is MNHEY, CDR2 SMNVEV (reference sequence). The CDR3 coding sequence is TGTGCCAGCAGTCGGGACTGGAACACCGGGGAGCTGTTTTTT. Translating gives CASSRDWNTGELFF.

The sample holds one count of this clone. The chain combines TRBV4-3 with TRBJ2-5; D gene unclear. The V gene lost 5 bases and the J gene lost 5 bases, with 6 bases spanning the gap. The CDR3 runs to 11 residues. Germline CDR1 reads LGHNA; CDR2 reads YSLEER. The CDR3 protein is CASSDRETQYF. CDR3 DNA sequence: TGCGCCAGCAGCGACCGGGAGACCCAGTACTTC.

The CDR3 region has the DNA TGTGCCACCAGCAGGACGGGAGCGGGGACGGCTACCCGGGAAGCCTTTATTCAGTACTTC. It yields the protein CATSRTGAGTATREAFIQYF. The chain uses TRBV15 and TRBJ2-4; 7 positions agree with TRBD2. V lost 3 bases and J lost 10; bases outside the gene matches: 27. Germline V lookup: CDR1 LNHNV, CDR2 YYDKDF (reference sequence). CDR3 length: 20 amino acids.